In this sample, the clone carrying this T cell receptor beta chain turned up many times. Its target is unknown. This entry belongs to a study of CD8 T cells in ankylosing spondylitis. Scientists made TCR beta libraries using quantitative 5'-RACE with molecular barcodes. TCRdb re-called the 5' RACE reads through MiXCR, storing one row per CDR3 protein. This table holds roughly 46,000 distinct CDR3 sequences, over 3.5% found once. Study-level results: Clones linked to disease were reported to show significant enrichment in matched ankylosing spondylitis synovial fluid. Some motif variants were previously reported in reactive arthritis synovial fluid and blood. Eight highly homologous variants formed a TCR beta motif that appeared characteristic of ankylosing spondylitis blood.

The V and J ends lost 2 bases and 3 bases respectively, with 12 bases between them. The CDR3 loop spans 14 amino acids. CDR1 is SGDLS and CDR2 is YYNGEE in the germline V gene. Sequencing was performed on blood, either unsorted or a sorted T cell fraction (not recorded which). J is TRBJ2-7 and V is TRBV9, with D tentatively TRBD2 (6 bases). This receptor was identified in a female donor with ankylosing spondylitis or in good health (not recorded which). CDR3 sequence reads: CASSVEGMSYEQYF. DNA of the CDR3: TGTGCCAGCAGCGTGGAGGGGATGAGCTACGAGCAGTACTTC.